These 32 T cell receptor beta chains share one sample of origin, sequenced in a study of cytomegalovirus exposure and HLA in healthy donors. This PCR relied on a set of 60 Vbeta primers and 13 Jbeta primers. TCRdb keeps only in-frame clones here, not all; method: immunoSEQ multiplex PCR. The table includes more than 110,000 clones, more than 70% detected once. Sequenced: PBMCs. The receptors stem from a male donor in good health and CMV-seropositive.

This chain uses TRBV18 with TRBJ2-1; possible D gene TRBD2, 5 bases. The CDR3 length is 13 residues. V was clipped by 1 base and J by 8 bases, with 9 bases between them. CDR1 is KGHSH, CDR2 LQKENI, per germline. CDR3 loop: CASSPQQADEQFF. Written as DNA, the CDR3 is TGTGCCAGCTCACCACAACAAGCGGATGAGCAGTTCTTC.

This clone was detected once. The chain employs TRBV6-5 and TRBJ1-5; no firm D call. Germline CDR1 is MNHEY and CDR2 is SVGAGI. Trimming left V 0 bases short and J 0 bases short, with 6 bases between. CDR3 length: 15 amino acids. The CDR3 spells CASSYSHDSNQPQHF. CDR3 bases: TGTGCCAGCAGTTACTCACACGATAGCAATCAGCCCCAGCATTTT.

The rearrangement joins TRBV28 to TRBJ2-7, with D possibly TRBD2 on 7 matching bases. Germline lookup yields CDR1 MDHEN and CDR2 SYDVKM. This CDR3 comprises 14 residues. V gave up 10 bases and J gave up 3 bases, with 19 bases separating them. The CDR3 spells CAIRGQGGSYEQYF. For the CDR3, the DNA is TGTGCCATCCGGGGGCAGGGAGGGAGCTACGAGCAGTACTTC.

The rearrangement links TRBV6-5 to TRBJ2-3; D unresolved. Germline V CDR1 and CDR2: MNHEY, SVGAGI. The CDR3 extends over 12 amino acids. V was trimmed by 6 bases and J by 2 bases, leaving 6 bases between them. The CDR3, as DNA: TGTGCCAGCAGCCGAGACACAGATACGCAGTATTTT. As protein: CASSRDTDTQYF.

In nucleotides, the CDR3 is TGTGCCAGCAGCTTGGATGTTAGCGGGGTCTACGAGCAGTACTTC. It translates to CASSLDVSGVYEQYF. This rearrangement joins TRBV5-6 to TRBJ2-5; 8 nucleotides match TRBD2. The J call may be faulty, since TRBJ2-7 better matches the DNA end. The germline CDR1 and CDR2 sequences are SGHDT and YYEEEE. The CDR3 consists of 15 residues.

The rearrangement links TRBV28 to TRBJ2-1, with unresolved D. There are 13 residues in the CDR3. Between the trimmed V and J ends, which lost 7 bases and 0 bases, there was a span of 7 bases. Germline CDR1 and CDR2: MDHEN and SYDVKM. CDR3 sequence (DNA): TGTGCCAGCACGCGAACCTCCTACAATGAGCAGTTCTTC. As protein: CASTRTSYNEQFF.

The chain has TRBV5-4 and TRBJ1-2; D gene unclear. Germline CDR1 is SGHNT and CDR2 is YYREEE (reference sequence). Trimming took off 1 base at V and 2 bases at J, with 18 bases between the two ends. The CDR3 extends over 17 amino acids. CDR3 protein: CASSLSTDNSPNYGYTF. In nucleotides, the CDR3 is TGTGCCAGCAGCTTGTCTACGGATAACAGCCCGAACTATGGCTACACCTTC. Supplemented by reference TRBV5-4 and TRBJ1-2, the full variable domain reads ETGVTQSPTHLIKTRGQQVTLRCSSQSGHNTVSWYQQALGQGPQFIFQYYREEENGRGNFPPRFSGLQFPNYSSELNVNALELDDSALYLCASSLSTDNSPNYGYTFGSGTRLTVV.

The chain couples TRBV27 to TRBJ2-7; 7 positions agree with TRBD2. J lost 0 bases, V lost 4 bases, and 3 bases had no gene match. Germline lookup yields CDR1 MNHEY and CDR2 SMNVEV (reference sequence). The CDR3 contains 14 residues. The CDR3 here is CASSWGGPSYEQYF. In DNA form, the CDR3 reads TGTGCCAGCAGTTGGGGGGGTCCCTCCTACGAGCAGTACTTC.

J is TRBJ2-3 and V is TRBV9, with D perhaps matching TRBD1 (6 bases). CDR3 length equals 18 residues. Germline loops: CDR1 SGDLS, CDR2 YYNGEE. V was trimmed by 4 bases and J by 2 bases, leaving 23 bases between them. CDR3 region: CASSLTLPGRGNTDTQYF. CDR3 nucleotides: TGTGCCAGCAGCCTAACCCTCCCCGGCAGGGGTAACACAGATACGCAGTATTTT.

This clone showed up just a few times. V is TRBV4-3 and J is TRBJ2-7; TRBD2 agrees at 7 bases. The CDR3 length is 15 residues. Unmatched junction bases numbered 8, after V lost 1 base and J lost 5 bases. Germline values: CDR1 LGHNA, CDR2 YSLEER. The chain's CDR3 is CASSQATSPWNEQYF. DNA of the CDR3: TGCGCCAGCAGCCAAGCGACTAGCCCCTGGAACGAGCAGTACTTC.

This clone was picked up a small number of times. In nucleotides, the CDR3 is TGCGCCAGCAGCGGGGACAGGGGTCAGACCCAGTACTTC. This encodes CASSGDRGQTQYF. The J gene is TRBJ2-5, the V gene TRBV5-1; TRBD1 matches at 10 bases. The germline gives CDR1 SGHRS, CDR2 YFSETQ. V trimming: 4 bases; J trimming: 6 bases; junction bases outside the gene matches: 3. This CDR3 spans 13 amino acids.

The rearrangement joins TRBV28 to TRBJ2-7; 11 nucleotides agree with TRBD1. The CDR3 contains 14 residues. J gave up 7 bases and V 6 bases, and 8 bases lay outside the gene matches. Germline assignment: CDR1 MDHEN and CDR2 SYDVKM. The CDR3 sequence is CASSPGQGAREQYF. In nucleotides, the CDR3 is TGTGCCAGCAGCCCAGGACAGGGGGCGAGGGAGCAGTACTTC. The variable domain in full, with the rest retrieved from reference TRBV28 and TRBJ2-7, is DVKVTQSSRYLVKRTGEKVFLECVQDMDHENMFWYRQDPGLGLRLIYFSYDVKMKEKGDIPEGYSVSREKKERFSLILESASTNQTSMYLCASSPGQGAREQYFGPGTRLTVT.

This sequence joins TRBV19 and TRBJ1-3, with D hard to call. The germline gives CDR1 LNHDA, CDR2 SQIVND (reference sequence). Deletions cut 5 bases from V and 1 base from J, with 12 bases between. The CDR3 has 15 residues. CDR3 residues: CASSDLRRSGNTIYF. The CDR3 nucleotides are TGTGCCAGTAGTGACCTAAGGAGGTCTGGAAACACCATATATTTT.

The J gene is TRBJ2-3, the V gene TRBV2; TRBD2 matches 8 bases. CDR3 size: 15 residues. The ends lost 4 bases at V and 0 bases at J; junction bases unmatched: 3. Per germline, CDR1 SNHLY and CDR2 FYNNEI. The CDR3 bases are TGTGCCAGCAGTGCTGGCGGGGGGAGCACAGATACGCAGTATTTT. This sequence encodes CASSAGGGSTDTQYF. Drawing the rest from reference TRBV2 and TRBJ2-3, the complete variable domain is EPEVTQTPSHQVTQMGQEVILRCVPISNHLYFYWYRQILGQKVEFLVSFYNNEISEKSEIFDDQFSVERPDGSNFTLKIRSTKLEDSAMYFCASSAGGGSTDTQYFGPGTRLTVL.

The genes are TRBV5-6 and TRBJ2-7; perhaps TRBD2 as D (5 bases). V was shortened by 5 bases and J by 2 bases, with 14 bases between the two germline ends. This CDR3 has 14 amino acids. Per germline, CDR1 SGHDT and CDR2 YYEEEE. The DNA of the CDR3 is TGTGCCAGCAGTTACGGGGTCCGAGCCTACGAGCAGTACTTC. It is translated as CASSYGVRAYEQYF.

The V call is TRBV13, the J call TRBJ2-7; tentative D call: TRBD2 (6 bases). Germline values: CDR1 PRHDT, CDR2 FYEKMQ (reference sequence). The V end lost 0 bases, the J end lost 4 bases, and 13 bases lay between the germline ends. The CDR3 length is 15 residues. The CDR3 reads CASSLGARGTYEQYF. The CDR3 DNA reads TGTGCCAGCAGCTTAGGGGCTCGGGGGACTTACGAGCAGTACTTC.

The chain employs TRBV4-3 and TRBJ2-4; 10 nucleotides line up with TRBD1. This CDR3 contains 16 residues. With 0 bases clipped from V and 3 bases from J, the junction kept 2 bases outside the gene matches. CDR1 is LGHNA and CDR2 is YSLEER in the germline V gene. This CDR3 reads CASSQDWDRGKNIQYF. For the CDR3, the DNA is TGCGCCAGCAGCCAAGATTGGGACAGGGGCAAAAACATTCAGTACTTC.

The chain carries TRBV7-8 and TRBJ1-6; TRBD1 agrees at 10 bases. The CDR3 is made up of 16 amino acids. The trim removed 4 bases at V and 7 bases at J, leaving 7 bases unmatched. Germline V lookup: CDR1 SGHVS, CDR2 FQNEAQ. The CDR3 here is CASSSRPGQGNSPLHF. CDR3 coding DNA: TGTGCCAGCAGCTCTCGACCGGGACAGGGGAATTCACCCCTCCACTTT. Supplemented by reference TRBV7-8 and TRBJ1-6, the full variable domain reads GAGVSQSPRYKVAKRGQDVALRCDPISGHVSLFWYQQALGQGPEFLTYFQNEAQLDKSGLPSDRFFAERPEGSVSTLKIQRTQQEDSAVYLCASSSRPGQGNSPLHFGNGTRLTVT.

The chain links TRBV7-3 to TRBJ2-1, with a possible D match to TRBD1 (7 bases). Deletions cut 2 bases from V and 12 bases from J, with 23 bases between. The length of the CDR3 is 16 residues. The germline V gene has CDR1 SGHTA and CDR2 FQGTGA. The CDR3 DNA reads TGTGCCAGCAGCTTAGGAGGGGACAGCAGGGTCAAAGGGCAGTTCTTC. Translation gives CASSLGGDSRVKGQFF. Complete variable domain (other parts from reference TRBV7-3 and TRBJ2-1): GAGVSQTPSNKVTEKGKYVELRCDPISGHTALYWYRQSLGQGPEFLIYFQGTGAADDSGLPNDRFFAVRPEGSVSTLKIQRTERGDSAVYLCASSLGGDSRVKGQFFGPGTRLTVL.

Here the CDR3 reads CSGGQTYGYTF. Written as DNA, the CDR3 is TGCAGCGGGGGACAGACTTATGGCTACACCTTC. V gene TRBV20-1 combines with J gene TRBJ1-2, with 7 bases lining up with TRBD1. This CDR3 region has 11 residues. Germline assignment: CDR1 DFQATT and CDR2 SNEGSKA (reference sequence).

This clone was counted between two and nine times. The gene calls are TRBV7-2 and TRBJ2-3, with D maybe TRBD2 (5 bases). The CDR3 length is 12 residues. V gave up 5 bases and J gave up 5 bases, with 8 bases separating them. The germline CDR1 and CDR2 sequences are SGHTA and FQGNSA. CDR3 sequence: CASSPAVDTQYF. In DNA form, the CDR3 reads TGTGCCAGCAGCCCAGCGGTAGATACGCAGTATTTT. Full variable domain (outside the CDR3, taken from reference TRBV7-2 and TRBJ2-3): GAGVSQSPSNKVTEKGKDVELRCDPISGHTALYWYRQSLGQGLEFLIYFQGNSAPDKSGLPSDRFSAERTGGSVSTLTIQRTQQEDSAVYLCASSPAVDTQYFGPGTRLTVL.

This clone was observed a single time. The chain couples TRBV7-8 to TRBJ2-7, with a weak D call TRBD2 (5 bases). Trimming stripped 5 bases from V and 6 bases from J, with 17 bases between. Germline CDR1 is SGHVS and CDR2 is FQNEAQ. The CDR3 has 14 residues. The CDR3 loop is CASSLFELGFEQYF. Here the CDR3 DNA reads TGTGCCAGCAGCCTATTCGAACTAGGTTTCGAGCAGTACTTC.

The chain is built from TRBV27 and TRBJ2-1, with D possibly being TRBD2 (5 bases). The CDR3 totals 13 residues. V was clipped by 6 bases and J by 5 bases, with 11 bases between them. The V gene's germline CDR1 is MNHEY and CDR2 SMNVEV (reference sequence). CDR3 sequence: CASREWGDNEQFF. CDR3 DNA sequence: TGTGCCAGCAGGGAGTGGGGAGACAATGAGCAGTTCTTC.

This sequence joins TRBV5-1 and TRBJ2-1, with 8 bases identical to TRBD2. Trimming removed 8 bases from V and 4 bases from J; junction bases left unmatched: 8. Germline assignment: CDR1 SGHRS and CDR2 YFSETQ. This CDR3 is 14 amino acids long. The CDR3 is CASSGTSLYNEQFF. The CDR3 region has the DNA TGCGCCAGTAGCGGGACATCCCTATACAATGAGCAGTTCTTC.

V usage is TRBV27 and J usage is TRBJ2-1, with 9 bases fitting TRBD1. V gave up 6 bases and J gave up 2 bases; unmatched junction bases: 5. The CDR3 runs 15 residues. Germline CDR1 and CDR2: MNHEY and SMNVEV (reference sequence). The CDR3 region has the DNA TGTGCCAGCAGCCGGGGACAGGGACCCTACAATGAGCAGTTCTTC. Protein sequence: CASSRGQGPYNEQFF.

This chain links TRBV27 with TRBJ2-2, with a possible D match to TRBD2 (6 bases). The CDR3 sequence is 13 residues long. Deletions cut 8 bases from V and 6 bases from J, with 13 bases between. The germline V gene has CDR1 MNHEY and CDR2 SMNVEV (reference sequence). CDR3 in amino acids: CASRRGVAGELFF. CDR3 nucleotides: TGTGCCAGCCGGAGGGGAGTGGCCGGGGAGCTGTTTTTT.

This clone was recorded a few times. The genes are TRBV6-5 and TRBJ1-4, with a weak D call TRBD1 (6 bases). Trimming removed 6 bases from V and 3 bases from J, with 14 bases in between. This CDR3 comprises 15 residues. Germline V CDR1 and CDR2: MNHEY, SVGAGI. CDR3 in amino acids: CASRGTGTANEKLFF. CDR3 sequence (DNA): TGTGCCAGCAGGGGTACAGGGACGGCTAATGAAAAACTGTTTTTT.

The CDR3 DNA follows: TGTGCCAGCAGCTTTTGGGGACAGGTATCCTACGAGCAGTACTTC. Its translation is CASSFWGQVSYEQYF. The V gene is TRBV7-2, the J gene TRBJ2-7, with 8 bases fitting TRBD1. CDR3 length equals 15 residues. The germline V gene encodes CDR1 SGHTA and CDR2 FQGNSA. Trimming removed 3 bases from V and 1 base from J; junction bases left unmatched: 5.

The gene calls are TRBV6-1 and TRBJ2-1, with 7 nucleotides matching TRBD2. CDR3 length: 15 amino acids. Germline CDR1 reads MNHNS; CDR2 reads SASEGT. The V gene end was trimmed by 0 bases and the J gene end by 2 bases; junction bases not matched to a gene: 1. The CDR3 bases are TGTGCCAGCAGTGAAGCCGCGGGGGCCTACAATGAGCAGTTCTTC. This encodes CASSEAAGAYNEQFF.

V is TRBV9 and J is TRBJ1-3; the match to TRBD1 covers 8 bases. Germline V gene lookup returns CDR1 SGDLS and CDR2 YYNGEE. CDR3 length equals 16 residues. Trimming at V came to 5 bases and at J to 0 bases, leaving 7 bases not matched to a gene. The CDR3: CASRHQGAASGNTIYF. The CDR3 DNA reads TGTGCCAGCAGACACCAGGGGGCTGCCTCTGGAAACACCATATATTTT. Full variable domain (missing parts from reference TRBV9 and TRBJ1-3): DSGVTQTPKHLITATGQRVTLRCSPRSGDLSVYWYQQSLDQGLQFLIQYYNGEERAKGNILERFSAQQFPDLHSELNLSSLELGDSALYFCASRHQGAASGNTIYFGEGSWLTVV.

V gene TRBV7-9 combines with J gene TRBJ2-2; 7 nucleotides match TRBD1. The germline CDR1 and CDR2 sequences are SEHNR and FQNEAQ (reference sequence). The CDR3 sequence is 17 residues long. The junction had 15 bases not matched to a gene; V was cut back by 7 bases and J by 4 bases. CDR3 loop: CASNPMGRSGGTGELFF. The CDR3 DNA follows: TGTGCCAGCAACCCAATGGGGCGATCAGGGGGCACCGGGGAGCTGTTTTTT.

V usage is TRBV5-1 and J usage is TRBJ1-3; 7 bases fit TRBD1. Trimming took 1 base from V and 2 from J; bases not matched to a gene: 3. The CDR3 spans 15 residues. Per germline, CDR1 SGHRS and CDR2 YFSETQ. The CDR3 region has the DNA TGCGCCAGCAGCTTGACAGGGGTGGCTGGAAACACCATATATTTT. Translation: CASSLTGVAGNTIYF.